Here is one TCR beta chain with its context. The data were taken from a study of Tregs in tolerant kidney transplant recipients. The CDR3 extends over 16 amino acids. The germline V and J ends were trimmed by 0 bases and 3 bases, with 16 bases remaining between them. Germline CDR1 and CDR2: SGHRS and YFSETQ. Data came from immunoSEQ multiplex PCR; TCRdb stores just in-frame clones and leaves some out. The sample consists of some 66,000 clones, 92% of them appearing once. This chain joins TRBV5-1 and TRBJ2-7, with D perhaps matching TRBD1 (7 bases). This sequence originates from a human donor who received a combined kidney and bone marrow transplant. The source was CD8+ T cells from blood, collected before the transplant. The CDR3 spells CASSLGFVRGDYEQYF. CDR3 coding DNA: TGCGCCAGCAGCTTGGGATTCGTCAGGGGGGACTACGAGCAGTACTTC.